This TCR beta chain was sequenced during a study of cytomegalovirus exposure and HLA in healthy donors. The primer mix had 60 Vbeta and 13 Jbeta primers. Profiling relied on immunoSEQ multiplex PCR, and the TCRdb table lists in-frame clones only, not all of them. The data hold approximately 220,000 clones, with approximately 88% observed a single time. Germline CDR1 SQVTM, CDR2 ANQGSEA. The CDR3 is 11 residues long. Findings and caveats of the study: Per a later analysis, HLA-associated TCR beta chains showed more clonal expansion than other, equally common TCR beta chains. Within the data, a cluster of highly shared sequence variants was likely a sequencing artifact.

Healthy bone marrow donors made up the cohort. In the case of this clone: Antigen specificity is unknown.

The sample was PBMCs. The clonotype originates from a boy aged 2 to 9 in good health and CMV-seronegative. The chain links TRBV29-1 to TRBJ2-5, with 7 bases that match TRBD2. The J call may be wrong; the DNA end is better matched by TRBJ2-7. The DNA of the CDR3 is TGCAGCGTTGGGGACTATTACGAGCAGTACTTC. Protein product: CSVGDYYEQYF.